The 4 T cell receptor beta chains below were found in one sample sequenced in a study of cytomegalovirus exposure and HLA in healthy donors. Primers included in the PCR were 60 Vbeta and 13 Jbeta primers. TCRdb's table, derived via immunoSEQ multiplex PCR, lists solely in-frame clones and lacks some. This sample has approximately 150,000 clones; about two thirds occur once, and the top ten carry about 9.4%. Sequences were obtained from PBMCs. Receptors originate from a man aged 30 to 39 in good health and CMV-seropositive.

The chain employs TRBV7-3 and TRBJ1-3, with D maybe TRBD1 (5 bases). The CDR3 length is 16 residues. Germline CDR1 and CDR2: SGHTA and FQGTGA. V gave up 5 bases and J gave up 4 bases, with 18 bases separating them. In DNA form, the CDR3 reads TGTGCCAGCAGCCTTTGGGGGGGGGTTGGAGGAAACACCATATATTTT. Its protein product is CASSLWGGVGGNTIYF. Using reference TRBV7-3 and TRBJ1-3 for the parts outside the CDR3, the full variable domain is GAGVSQTPSNKVTEKGKYVELRCDPISGHTALYWYRQSLGQGPEFLIYFQGTGAADDSGLPNDRFFAVRPEGSVSTLKIQRTERGDSAVYLCASSLWGGVGGNTIYFGEGSWLTVV.

V and J are TRBV6-1 and TRBJ1-2, with a weak D call TRBD1 (6 bases). Germline V CDR1 and CDR2: MNHNS, SASEGT. The CDR3 is 14 residues long. V was pared by 7 bases and J by 4 bases, with 16 bases between. In DNA, the CDR3 is TGTGCCAGCATCCCACCGGGGGGCGGCTATGGCTACACCTTC. Protein product: CASIPPGGGYGYTF.

This clone occurred once. The chain couples TRBV11-2 to TRBJ1-3, with a tentative D call TRBD1 (5 bases). CDR3 length equals 16 residues. V was clipped by 5 bases and J by 3 bases, with 17 bases between them. CDR1 and CDR2 from the germline V gene are SGHAT and FQNNGV. CDR3 sequence: CASSPGRGSGGNTIYF. DNA for the CDR3: TGTGCCAGCAGCCCAGGGAGGGGAAGTGGTGGAAACACCATATATTTT.

The chain joins TRBV6-5 to TRBJ1-2, with 8 bases matching TRBD1. This CDR3 has 12 residues. From germline, CDR1 is MNHEY and CDR2 SVGAGI. V gave up 6 bases and J gave up 8 bases; unmatched junction bases: 5. The CDR3 protein is CASREDRGGYTF. For the CDR3, the DNA is TGTGCCAGCAGGGAAGACAGGGGCGGCTACACCTTC.